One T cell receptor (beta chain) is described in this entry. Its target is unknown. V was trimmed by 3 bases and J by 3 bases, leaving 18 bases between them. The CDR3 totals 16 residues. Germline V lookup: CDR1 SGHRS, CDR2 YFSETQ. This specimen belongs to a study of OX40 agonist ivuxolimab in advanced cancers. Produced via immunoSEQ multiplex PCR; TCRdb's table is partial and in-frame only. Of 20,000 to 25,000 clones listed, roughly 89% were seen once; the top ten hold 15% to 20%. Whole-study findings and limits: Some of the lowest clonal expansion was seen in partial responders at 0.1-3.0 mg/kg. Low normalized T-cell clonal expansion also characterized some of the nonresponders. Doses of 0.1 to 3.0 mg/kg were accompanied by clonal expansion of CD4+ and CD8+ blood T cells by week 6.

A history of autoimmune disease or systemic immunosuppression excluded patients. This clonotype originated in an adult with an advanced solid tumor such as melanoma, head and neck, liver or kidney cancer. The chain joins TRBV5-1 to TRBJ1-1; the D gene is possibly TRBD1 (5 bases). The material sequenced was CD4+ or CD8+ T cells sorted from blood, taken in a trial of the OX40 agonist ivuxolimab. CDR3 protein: CASSSRITGTHTEAFF. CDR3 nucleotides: TGCGCCAGCAGCTCTCGGATCACCGGGACTCACACTGAAGCTTTCTTT.